These 16 T cell receptor beta chains originate from one sample sequenced in a study of blood T cell repertoires in COVID-19. Profiling relied on immunoSEQ multiplex PCR, and the TCRdb table lists in-frame clones only, not all of them. This table holds 250,000 to 350,000 clones, just over 85% found once. What was sequenced was peripheral blood. All receptors derive from a woman in her 30s with active or convalescent COVID-19.

This clone was detected only once. The chain recombines TRBV4-3 with TRBJ1-2, with no clear D. V shed 1 base and J shed 2 bases, with 11 bases lying between them. Germline loops: CDR1 LGHNA, CDR2 YSLEER. This CDR3 has 15 amino acids. The CDR3 reads CASSQALRQNYGYTF. In DNA, the CDR3 is TGCGCCAGCAGCCAAGCTTTGAGACAAAACTATGGCTACACCTTC.

This chain links TRBV5-1 with TRBJ2-1, with D possibly being TRBD1 (6 bases). Trimming stripped 10 bases from V and 4 bases from J, with 12 bases between. This CDR3 spans 12 amino acids. Germline assignment: CDR1 SGHRS and CDR2 YFSETQ. The CDR3 DNA reads as TGCGCCTCTTCGGACAGTTACAATGAGCAGTTCTTC. This codes for CASSDSYNEQFF.

This chain connects TRBV28 to TRBJ1-4, with D perhaps matching TRBD1 (6 bases). CDR3 size: 13 residues. V was clipped by 5 bases and J by 10 bases, with 14 bases between them. Germline V gene sequence: CDR1 MDHEN, CDR2 SYDVKM. In DNA form, the CDR3 reads TGTGCCAGCAGTGCGGGGGGGGCCAGAAAACTGTTTTTT. Residues: CASSAGGARKLFF.

The J gene is TRBJ2-6, the V gene TRBV19; D is possibly TRBD1 (6 bases). CDR1 is LNHDA and CDR2 is SQIVND in the germline V gene (reference sequence). Trimming stripped 3 bases from V and 0 bases from J, with 9 bases between. This CDR3 is 16 amino acids long. The CDR3 is CASSMDSLSGANVLTF. The CDR3 region has the DNA TGTGCCAGTAGTATGGACAGTCTCTCTGGGGCCAACGTCCTGACTTTC.

The rearrangement links TRBV11-2 to TRBJ2-4, with TRBD1 matching over 7 bases. The V and J ends lost 4 bases and 9 bases, in that order; junction bases with no gene match: 9. Germline CDR1 and CDR2: SGHAT and FQNNGV. The CDR3 is made up of 14 amino acids. This chain's CDR3 is CASSSHRGSGIQYF. The CDR3 DNA reads TGTGCCAGCAGCTCGCACAGGGGTTCGGGCATTCAGTACTTC.

The genes are TRBV6-6 and TRBJ1-1, with 9 bases lining up with TRBD1. Germline V gives CDR1 MNHNY, CDR2 SVGAGI (reference sequence). Trimming removed 2 bases from V and 1 base from J; junction bases left unmatched: 5. The CDR3 runs 16 residues. The CDR3 DNA follows: TGTGCCAGCAGTTACGGTTACAGGGGGCCGAACACTGAAGCTTTCTTT. The encoded protein is CASSYGYRGPNTEAFF.

This clone has just one count. Here the CDR3 DNA reads TGTGCCAGCAAGCCGACTAGGGGACAAGAGACCCAGTACTTC. Translating gives CASKPTRGQETQYF. V usage is TRBV2 and J usage is TRBJ2-5; D might be TRBD2 (6 bases). The CDR3 covers 14 residues. Germline lookup yields CDR1 SNHLY and CDR2 FYNNEI. V was clipped by 7 bases and J by 2 bases, with 14 bases between them.

The CDR3: CASRTQGGTNEKLFF. In nucleotides, the CDR3 is TGTGCCAGCCGTACCCAAGGGGGAACTAATGAAAAACTGTTTTTT. The chain couples TRBV18 to TRBJ1-4, with TRBD1 as a possible D gene (6 bases). Trimming stripped 8 bases from V and 1 base from J, with 14 bases between. CDR1 is KGHSH, CDR2 LQKENI, per germline. CDR3 size: 15 residues.

This rearrangement joins TRBV7-2 to TRBJ1-2; D unresolved. This CDR3 is 15 amino acids long. Trimming cost V 1 base and J 0 bases, with 9 bases left between them. Germline CDR1 is SGHTA and CDR2 is FQGNSA. DNA for the CDR3: TGTGCCAGCAGCTTAGGGTGGGCGTCTAACTATGGCTACACCTTC. This codes for CASSLGWASNYGYTF. The full variable domain, with the rest looked up from reference TRBV7-2 and TRBJ1-2, is GAGVSQSPSNKVTEKGKDVELRCDPISGHTALYWYRQSLGQGLEFLIYFQGNSAPDKSGLPSDRFSAERTGGSVSTLTIQRTQQEDSAVYLCASSLGWASNYGYTFGSGTRLTVV.

This clone showed up just a few times. The genes are TRBV29-1 and TRBJ2-2, with D perhaps TRBD2 (6 bases). The germline V gene encodes CDR1 SQVTM and CDR2 ANQGSEA. This CDR3 is 14 amino acids long. The germline V and J ends were trimmed by 4 bases and 1 base, with 10 bases remaining between them. CDR3 amino acids: CSVALARNTGELFF. The CDR3 nucleotides read TGCAGCGTTGCTCTAGCGCGGAACACCGGGGAGCTGTTTTTT.

This clone appeared once. V usage is TRBV19 and J usage is TRBJ2-2, with 14 positions matching TRBD2. J was trimmed by 6 bases and V by 3 bases; bases with no gene match: 3. The CDR3 has 16 residues. Per the germline V gene, CDR1 is LNHDA and CDR2 is SQIVND (reference sequence). CDR3: CASSIPTSGGAGELFF. The CDR3 DNA reads as TGTGCCAGTAGTATCCCGACTAGCGGGGGGGCCGGGGAGCTGTTTTTT.

Only one count was recorded for this clone. The chain uses TRBV2 and TRBJ2-1; 9 bases are a match to TRBD2. From germline, CDR1 is SNHLY and CDR2 FYNNEI. CDR3 length: 17 residues. Trimming took 11 bases from V and 0 from J; bases not matched to a gene: 14. The DNA for the CDR3 is TGTGCCCCCCGGGGCCGAGCGGGGGGAAGCTCCTACAATGAGCAGTTCTTC. It encodes CAPRGRAGGSSYNEQFF.

This clone was detected once. This rearrangement joins TRBV6-6 to TRBJ1-2, with 8 bases identical to TRBD1. CDR1 MNHNY and CDR2 SVGAGI come from the germline V gene (reference sequence). V lost 7 bases, J lost 7 bases, and 14 bases stayed unmatched. The CDR3 has 15 residues. Here the CDR3 DNA reads TGTGCCAGCACTCGCGAGCAGGGGGCGTTAGCTGGCTACACCTTC. Protein: CASTREQGALAGYTF.

The chain carries TRBV18 and TRBJ2-1; D gene uncertain. From germline, CDR1 is KGHSH and CDR2 LQKENI. This CDR3 comprises 16 residues. The V and J ends lost 2 bases and 5 bases respectively, with 16 bases between them. The CDR3: CASSPATSGWNNEQFF. CDR3 DNA: TGTGCCAGCTCACCAGCGACATCCGGATGGAACAATGAGCAGTTCTTC.

This sequence joins TRBV6-5 and TRBJ1-2, with D possibly matching TRBD1 (6 bases). Trimming cost V 6 bases and J 4 bases, with 15 bases left between them. Germline V gene data show CDR1 as MNHEY and CDR2 as SVGAGI. CDR3 length: 14 residues. The DNA for the CDR3 is TGTGCCAGCAGGTTACGCGGACAGATCTATGGCTACACCTTC. Its protein product is CASRLRGQIYGYTF.

This chain uses TRBV5-1 with TRBJ1-1; 7 bases line up with TRBD1. Germline CDR1 SGHRS, CDR2 YFSETQ. V lost 4 bases, J lost 5 bases, and 11 bases stayed unmatched. The length of the CDR3 is 15 residues. The CDR3 region is CASSQSTGRMTEAFF. In nucleotides, the CDR3 is TGCGCCAGCAGCCAATCGACAGGGAGAATGACTGAAGCTTTCTTT.